This entry lists 12 T cell receptor beta chains sequenced from one sample in a study of identical twins. One entry per CDR3 protein, called by TCRdb with MiXCR from the 5' RACE reads. Of hundreds of thousands of distinct CDR3 sequences listed, around 20% are singletons. These data are also associated with another study on T cells expressing NK-cell markers.

Material for sequencing was PBMCs. These receptor sequences come from a woman aged 18-29 years in good health.

The chain has TRBV5-1 and TRBJ2-3, with 8 bases lining up with TRBD2. The V and J ends lost 4 bases and 6 bases, in that order; junction bases with no gene match: 10. The length of the CDR3 is 15 residues. The germline V gene has CDR1 SGHRS and CDR2 YFSETQ. CDR3 bases: TGCGCCAGCAGCGCGGGACTAGGGGTCGGGGATACGCAGTATTTT. This codes for CASSAGLGVGDTQYF.

CDR3 sequence (DNA): TGTGCCACCAGTGATTCTAAGACAGTCAGCACAGATACGCAGTATTTT. Translating gives CATSDSKTVSTDTQYF. This chain joins TRBV24-1 and TRBJ2-3, with a weak D call TRBD1 (5 bases). CDR3 size: 16 residues. CDR1 is KGHDR, CDR2 SFDVKD, per germline. Trimming left V 2 bases short and J 0 bases short, with 11 bases between.

This clonotype came up many times. V gene TRBV20-1 combines with J gene TRBJ2-3, with 8 nucleotides matching TRBD2. The V gene end was trimmed by 3 bases and the J gene end by 2 bases; junction bases not matched to a gene: 16. Germline V lookup: CDR1 DFQATT, CDR2 SNEGSKA (reference sequence). CDR3 length equals 18 residues. The CDR3 DNA reads TGCAGTGCTAGCGCCATCCGAGTTAGCGGGATCTTCACAGATACGCAGTATTTT. Protein product: CSASAIRVSGIFTDTQYF.

The chain couples TRBV4-3 to TRBJ2-3, with D possibly being TRBD1 or TRBD2 (5 bases each). V was clipped by 0 bases and J by 2 bases, with 15 bases between them. The V gene's germline CDR1 is LGHNA and CDR2 YSLEER. CDR3 length: 17 residues. The DNA of the CDR3 is TGCGCCAGCAGCCAAGATATAGGGCCGGGACCCACAGATACGCAGTATTTT. It codes for CASSQDIGPGPTDTQYF.

There are many counts of this clonotype. The chain combines TRBV14 with TRBJ2-2, with TRBD1 matching over 9 bases. Germline lookup yields CDR1 SGHDN and CDR2 FVKESK. V shed 1 base, J shed 5 bases, and the junction held 2 bases outside the gene matches. The CDR3 covers 15 residues. CDR3 sequence (DNA): TGTGCCAGCAGCCAAGGAGACAGGGGGACCGGGGAGCTGTTTTTT. Its protein product is CASSQGDRGTGELFF.

This clonotype was detected a few times. The chain joins TRBV5-1 to TRBJ2-7; 8 bases are a match to TRBD1. With 0 bases clipped from V and 3 bases from J, the junction kept 2 bases outside the gene matches. The CDR3 extends over 14 amino acids. In germline, CDR1 is SGHRS, CDR2 YFSETQ. CDR3 sequence reads: CASSLVGTGYEQYF. CDR3 DNA sequence: TGCGCCAGCAGCTTGGTCGGGACAGGCTACGAGCAGTACTTC.

This clonotype was detected once. This chain links TRBV6-2 or TRBV6-3 with TRBJ2-5; D is perhaps TRBD1 or TRBD2 (5 bases each). V was cut by 5 bases and J by 1 base, with 14 bases left in between. This CDR3 spans 15 amino acids. Germline V gives CDR1 MNHEY, CDR2 SVGEGT. CDR3 bases: TGTGCCAGCAGTCGGACCGGGACCACCCAAGAGACCCAGTACTTC. It yields the protein CASSRTGTTQETQYF.

This clonotype has more than one count but fewer than ten. V gene TRBV6-5 combines with J gene TRBJ2-3, with TRBD2 matching over 7 bases. The junction had 3 bases not matched to a gene; V was cut back by 2 bases and J by 1 base. In germline, CDR1 is MNHEY, CDR2 SVGAGI. The CDR3 is 15 residues long. CDR3 residues: CASSYPTSGTDTQYF. In DNA, the CDR3 is TGTGCCAGCAGTTACCCAACTAGCGGCACAGATACGCAGTATTTT.

This clonotype appeared a few times. This sequence joins TRBV20-1 and TRBJ2-3, with no clear D. CDR1 and CDR2 from the germline V gene are DFQATT and SNEGSKA (reference sequence). The CDR3 is 12 amino acids. The V gene lost 5 bases and the J gene lost 6 bases, with 12 bases spanning the gap. The CDR3 spells CSALTSSDTQYF. CDR3 DNA: TGCAGTGCTCTTACCTCTTCTGATACGCAGTATTTT.

This clonotype was seen at least ten times. V is TRBV20-1 and J is TRBJ2-1; no reliable D call. CDR1 DFQATT and CDR2 SNEGSKA come from the germline V gene (reference sequence). V lost 3 bases and J lost 3, with 3 bases in between. The CDR3 has 11 amino acids. CDR3 DNA sequence: TGCAGTGCTAGGATCTACAATGAGCAGTTCTTC. It yields the protein CSARIYNEQFF.

This clonotype was seen a handful of times. J is TRBJ2-1 and V is TRBV12-3 or TRBV12-4; D tentatively reads TRBD1 or TRBD2 (5 bases each). The CDR3 is 15 residues long. V lost 5 bases, J lost 2 bases, and 13 bases lay in between. The CDR3: CASSQGRGTYNEQFF. The CDR3 DNA follows: TGTGCCAGCAGTCAGGGTCGAGGGACCTACAATGAGCAGTTCTTC.

A few counts support this clonotype. The chain is built from TRBV10-1 and TRBJ1-6, with D perhaps matching TRBD1 (6 bases). This CDR3 comprises 13 residues. CDR1 is WNHNN, CDR2 SYGVQD, per germline (reference sequence). V dropped 2 bases and J dropped 7 bases, with 6 bases sitting between them. The DNA for the CDR3 is TGCGCCAGCAGTGAGGGACAGAATTCACCCCTCCACTTT. It codes for CASSEGQNSPLHF.